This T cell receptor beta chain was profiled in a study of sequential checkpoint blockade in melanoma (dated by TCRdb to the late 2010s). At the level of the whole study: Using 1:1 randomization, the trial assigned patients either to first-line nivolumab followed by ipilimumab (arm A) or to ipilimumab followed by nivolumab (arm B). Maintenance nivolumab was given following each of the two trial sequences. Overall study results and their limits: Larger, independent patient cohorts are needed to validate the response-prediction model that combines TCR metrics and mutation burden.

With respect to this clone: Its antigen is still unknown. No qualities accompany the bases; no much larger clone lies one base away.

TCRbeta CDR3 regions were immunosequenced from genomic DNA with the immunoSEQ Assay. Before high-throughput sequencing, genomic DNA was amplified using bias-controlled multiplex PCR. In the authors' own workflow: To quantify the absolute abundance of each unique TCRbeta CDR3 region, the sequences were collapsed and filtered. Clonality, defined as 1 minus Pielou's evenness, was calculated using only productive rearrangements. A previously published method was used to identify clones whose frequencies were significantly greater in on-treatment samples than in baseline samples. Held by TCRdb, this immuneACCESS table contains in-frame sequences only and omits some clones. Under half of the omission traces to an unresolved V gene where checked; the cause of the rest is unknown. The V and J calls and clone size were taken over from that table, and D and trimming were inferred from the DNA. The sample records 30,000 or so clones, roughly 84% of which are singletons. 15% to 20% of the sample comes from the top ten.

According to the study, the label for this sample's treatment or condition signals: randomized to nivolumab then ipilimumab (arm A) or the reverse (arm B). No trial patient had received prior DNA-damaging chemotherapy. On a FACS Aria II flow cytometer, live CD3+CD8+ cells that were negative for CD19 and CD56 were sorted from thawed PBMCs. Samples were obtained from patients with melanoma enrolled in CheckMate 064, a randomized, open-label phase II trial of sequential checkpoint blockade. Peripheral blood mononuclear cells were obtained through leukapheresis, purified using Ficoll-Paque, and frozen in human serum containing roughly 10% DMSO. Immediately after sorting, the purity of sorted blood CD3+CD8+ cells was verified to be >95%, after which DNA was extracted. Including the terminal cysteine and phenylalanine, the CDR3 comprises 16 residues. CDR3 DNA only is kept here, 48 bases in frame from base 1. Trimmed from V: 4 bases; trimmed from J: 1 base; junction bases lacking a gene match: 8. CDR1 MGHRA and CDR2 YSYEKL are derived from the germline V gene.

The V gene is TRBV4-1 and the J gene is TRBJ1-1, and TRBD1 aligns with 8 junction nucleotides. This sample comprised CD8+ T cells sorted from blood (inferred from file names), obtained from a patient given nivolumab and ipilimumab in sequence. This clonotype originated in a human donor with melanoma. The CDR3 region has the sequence CASSPFQGARNTEAFF. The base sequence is TGCGCCAGCAGCCCGTTTCAGGGGGCGAGGAACACTGAAGCTTTCTTT.